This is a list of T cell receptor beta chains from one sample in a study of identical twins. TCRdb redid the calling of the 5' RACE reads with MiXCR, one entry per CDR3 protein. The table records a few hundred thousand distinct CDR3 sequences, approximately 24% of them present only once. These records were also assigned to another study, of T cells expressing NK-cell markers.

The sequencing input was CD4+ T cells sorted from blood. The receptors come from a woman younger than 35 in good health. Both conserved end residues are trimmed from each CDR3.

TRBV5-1	ASSPGPGGQGDTQY
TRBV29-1	SVDDPGQGAGAQH
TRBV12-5	ASGSGLAGHTDTQY
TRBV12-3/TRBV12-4	ASRKTSGNPIEQY
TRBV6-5	ASSYQTSGGGHGELF
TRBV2	ASSDRARAEAF
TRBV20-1	SVTGEKETQY
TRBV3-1	ASSQGPGWWGNTIY
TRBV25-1	ASSEGGPLAF
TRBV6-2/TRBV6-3	ASSPPRRSGANVLT
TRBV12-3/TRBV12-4	ASRKQGAFYNEQF
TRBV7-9	ASSSDRMGDTQY
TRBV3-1	ASSQGGGSYNEQF
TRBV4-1	ASSHDPTGNMRNEQF
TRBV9	ASASGGARETQY
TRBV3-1	ASSPGRGGAI
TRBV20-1	SAPGTQETQY
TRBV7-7	ASSLHGTGELF
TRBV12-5	ASGLVPEYTEAF
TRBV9	ASSVEVGGRGEQY
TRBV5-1	ASSLTRLAGGASTDTQY
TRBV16	ASSLRRADYGYT
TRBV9	ASSVEGTSGRKQF
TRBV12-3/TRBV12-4	ASSLGIAYGYT
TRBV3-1	ASSQAGIKAF
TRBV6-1	ASRTGLAHHNEQF
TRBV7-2	ASSLGPDPSYNEQF
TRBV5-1	ASSPGRVPYNEQF
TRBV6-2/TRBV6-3	ASSYSGQRREQY
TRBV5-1	ASSHLGLAGAPPYNEQF
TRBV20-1	SGAQTLQETQY
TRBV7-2	ASRPGGGSYEQY
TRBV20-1	SAPPQTGPTYEQY
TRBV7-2	ASSFKFSGNTIY
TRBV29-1	SVLKTGRDNEQF
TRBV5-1	ASRTSGSHEQY
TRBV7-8	ASSLFRQGGSPLH
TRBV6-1	ASSDQGPDGTVSYEQY
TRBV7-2	ASSLDNGTQETQY
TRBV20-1	SARTGRLNSPLH
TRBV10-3	AISERAGSYNEQF
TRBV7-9	ASSRSRRLF
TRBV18	ASSPSGPDTQY
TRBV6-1	ASTPRSGSGTDTQY
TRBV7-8	ASSLRAPGEQF
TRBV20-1	SARVQTDTQY
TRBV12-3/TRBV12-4	ASSLGPRGRETQY
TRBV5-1	ASSLPGRSGGELF
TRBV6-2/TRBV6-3	ASRGTANGFSGNTIY
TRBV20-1	SATDRNTGELF
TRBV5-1	ASSLGAGRNTEAF
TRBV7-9	ASSSPLGQFVNTEAF
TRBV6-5	ASSYTGQVGNEQF
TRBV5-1	ASSLGTVDYNEQF
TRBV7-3	ASSLRWGGNEYNEQF